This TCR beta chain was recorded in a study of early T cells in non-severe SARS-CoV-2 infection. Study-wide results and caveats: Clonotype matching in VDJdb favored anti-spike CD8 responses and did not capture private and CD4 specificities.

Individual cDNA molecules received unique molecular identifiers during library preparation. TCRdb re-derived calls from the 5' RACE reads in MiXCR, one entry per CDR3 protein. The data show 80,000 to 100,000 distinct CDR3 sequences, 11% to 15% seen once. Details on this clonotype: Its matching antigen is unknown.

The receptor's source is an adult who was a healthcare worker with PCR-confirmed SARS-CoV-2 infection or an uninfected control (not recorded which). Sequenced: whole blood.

The CDR3 coding sequence is TGTGCCAGCAGCAAATTATGGTTGGGACAGGTTAGCAATCAGCCCCAGCATTTT. Protein sequence: CASSKLWLGQVSNQPQHF. This chain uses TRBV21-1 with TRBJ1-5; no check of the table's D call, TRBD1, against the DNA was made. TRBV21-1 has pseudogene status. The CDR3 length is 18 residues.